Each of the 8 T cell receptor beta chains below was sequenced from the same sample in a study of blood T cell repertoires in COVID-19. This table comes from immunoSEQ multiplex PCR, and its TCRdb copy is limited to in-frame clones, with some not included. The data show 93,000 or so clones, about 89% seen once. Sequenced input: peripheral blood. The receptors were gathered from a woman aged 55 to 70 with acute or convalescent COVID-19.

This chain links TRBV27 with TRBJ1-2; 8 bases fit TRBD1. Germline values: CDR1 MNHEY, CDR2 SMNVEV (reference sequence). J gave up 8 bases and V 4 bases, and 12 bases lay outside the gene matches. The CDR3 is made up of 15 amino acids. The CDR3 DNA reads TGTGCCAGCAGTTCCGGACAGGGTAACTATGTGGGCTACACCTTC. It specifies CASSSGQGNYVGYTF.

The chain recombines TRBV6-4 with TRBJ2-7; the D gene is possibly TRBD2 (5 bases). Germline loops: CDR1 MRHNA, CDR2 SNTAGT. V lost 9 bases to trimming and J lost 3 bases, with 12 bases between them. The CDR3 totals 12 residues. CDR3 region: CASSKGDYEQYF. DNA of the CDR3: TGTGCCAGTTCCAAGGGAGACTACGAGCAGTACTTC.

This sequence joins TRBV5-5 and TRBJ1-3; D is ambiguous. The V gene lost 4 bases and the J gene lost 0 bases, with 11 bases spanning the gap. CDR1 is SGHKS and CDR2 is YYEKEE in the germline V gene (reference sequence). The CDR3 covers 15 residues. This CDR3 reads CASSLDSGSGNTIYF. CDR3 nucleotides: TGTGCCAGCAGCCTCGACTCTGGCTCTGGAAACACCATATATTTT.

This chain joins TRBV3-1 (or the pseudogene TRBV3-2) and TRBJ2-3; D remains ambiguous. This CDR3 spans 14 amino acids. Per the germline V gene, CDR1 is LGHDT and CDR2 is YNNKEL (reference sequence). V was pared by 0 bases and J by 14 bases, with 18 bases between. The CDR3 reads CASSQDRRLTARYF. The CDR3 DNA follows: TGTGCCAGCAGCCAAGATCGTAGGCTAACAGCCCGGTATTTT.

J is TRBJ1-5 and V is TRBV2, with D possibly TRBD1 on 6 matching bases. V was pared by 1 base and J by 14 bases, with 15 bases between. Per the germline V gene, CDR1 is SNHLY and CDR2 is FYNNEI. The CDR3 is made up of 13 amino acids. The CDR3 region has the DNA TGTGCCAGCAGTGAAGGGAACAGGGAGCCTAAGCATTTT. Protein sequence: CASSEGNREPKHF.

The chain combines TRBV19 with TRBJ1-6; no reliable D call. Trimming stripped 5 bases from V and 8 bases from J, with 10 bases between. From germline, CDR1 is LNHDA and CDR2 SQIVND (reference sequence). The CDR3 is 13 amino acids. CDR3 amino acids: CASSELGDSPLHF. CDR3 nucleotides: TGTGCCAGTAGTGAACTGGGCGATTCACCCCTCCACTTT. Filled out from reference TRBV19 and TRBJ1-6, the complete variable domain reads DGGITQSPKYLFRKEGQNVTLSCEQNLNHDAMYWYRQDPGQGLRLIYYSQIVNDFQKGDIAEGYSVSREKKESFPLTVTSAQKNPTAFYLCASSELGDSPLHFGNGTRLTVT.

The chain carries TRBV2 and TRBJ1-1, with D perhaps TRBD1 (6 bases). Trimming removed 7 bases from V and 8 bases from J, with 20 bases in between. There are 14 residues in the CDR3. Germline CDR1 reads SNHLY; CDR2 reads FYNNEI. As DNA, the CDR3 is TGTGCCAGCATCCTGACCTCTACCGGGACAGAAGCTTTCTTT. The encoded protein is CASILTSTGTEAFF.

This chain joins TRBV28 and TRBJ2-7, with D uncertain. This CDR3 contains 12 residues. Germline CDR1 and CDR2: MDHEN and SYDVKM. V was shortened by 1 base and J by 12 bases, with 13 bases between the two germline ends. DNA for the CDR3: TGTGCCAGCAGTTTATATAGCCCGCCCAGGTACGTC. Protein sequence: CASSLYSPPRYV.